This entry concerns a single TCR beta chain. A much larger clone differs by one base, so this may be a read error. The data belong to a study of CD8 T cells in ankylosing spondylitis. The CDR3 is 13 residues long. CDR1 and CDR2 from the germline V gene are SQVTM and ANQGSEA. TCRdb re-called the 5' RACE reads through MiXCR, storing one row per CDR3 protein. The sample has some 270,000 distinct CDR3 sequences; about 20% are singletons. Sequenced sample: blood, either unsorted or a sorted T cell fraction (not recorded which). This clonotype was sampled from a male donor with ankylosing spondylitis or in good health (not recorded which). The chain joins TRBV29-1 to TRBJ1-1; 7 nucleotides line up with TRBD1. The CDR3 DNA reads as TGCAGCGCCATGGGACAGAGGAACACTGGAGCTTTCTTT. Translating gives CSAMGQRNTGAFF.